These 6 T cell receptor beta chains originate from one sample sequenced in a study of technical replicates of blood from several donors. Assay used: immunoSEQ multiplex PCR; TCRdb lists only in-frame clones, some missing. Here the sample spans tens of thousands of clones, approximately 94% being singletons. The specimen was T cells isolated from PBMCs. The receptors derive from a human donor in good health.

The chain joins TRBV11-1 to TRBJ2-3; 12 nucleotides match TRBD2. The length of the CDR3 is 17 residues. The germline gives CDR1 SGHAT, CDR2 FQDESV (reference sequence). J gave up 0 bases and V 4 bases, and 5 bases lay outside the gene matches. CDR3 loop: CASSSRGTSGSTDTQYF. The CDR3 DNA reads TGTGCCAGCAGCTCCCGGGGGACTAGCGGGAGCACAGATACGCAGTATTTT.

This sequence joins TRBV2 and TRBJ2-1; D possibly corresponds to TRBD1 (5 bases). Germline CDR1 is SNHLY and CDR2 is FYNNEI. V was shortened by 3 bases and J by 4 bases, with 10 bases between the two germline ends. The CDR3 loop spans 14 amino acids. The CDR3 DNA reads as TGTGCCAGCAGTGATACGACAGCTTACAATGAGCAGTTCTTC. Translation: CASSDTTAYNEQFF.

The V gene is TRBV9, the J gene TRBJ1-1, with D possibly being TRBD1 (5 bases). CDR1 and CDR2 (germline): SGDLS, YYNGEE. CDR3 length: 13 residues. Trimming removed 2 bases from V and 1 base from J, with 6 bases in between. CDR3 DNA sequence: TGTGCCAGCAGCGTCGACAGGAACACTGAAGCTTTCTTT. Translation: CASSVDRNTEAFF.

The V gene is TRBV30, the J gene TRBJ1-3; D gene ambiguous. V lost 0 bases to trimming and J lost 0 bases, with 24 bases between them. The CDR3 is 20 amino acids. Germline CDR1 is GTSNPN and CDR2 is SVGIG (reference sequence). Here the CDR3 DNA reads TGTGCCTGGAGTGTACCGGGAGGCTTCCATCCGCCGCTCTCTGGAAACACCATATATTTT. Encoded protein: CAWSVPGGFHPPLSGNTIYF.

The V and J genes are TRBV2 and TRBJ1-3; the D gene is possibly TRBD1 (5 bases). V lost 7 bases to trimming and J lost 4 bases, with 14 bases between them. There are 14 residues in the CDR3. CDR1 is SNHLY and CDR2 is FYNNEI in the germline V gene. CDR3 DNA sequence: TGTGCCAGCACCGGGGGGGGATCCGGAAACACCATATATTTT. It encodes CASTGGGSGNTIYF.

The rearrangement joins TRBV5-1 to TRBJ2-3; 15 bases line up with TRBD2. CDR3 length: 18 amino acids. The germline gives CDR1 SGHRS, CDR2 YFSETQ. Germline trimming cut 5 bases from V and 4 bases from J; bases unmatched to any gene: 11. The CDR3 is CASRRRGTSGGRSDTQYF. CDR3 sequence (DNA): TGCGCCAGCAGACGACGCGGGACTAGCGGGGGGCGTTCAGATACGCAGTATTTT.